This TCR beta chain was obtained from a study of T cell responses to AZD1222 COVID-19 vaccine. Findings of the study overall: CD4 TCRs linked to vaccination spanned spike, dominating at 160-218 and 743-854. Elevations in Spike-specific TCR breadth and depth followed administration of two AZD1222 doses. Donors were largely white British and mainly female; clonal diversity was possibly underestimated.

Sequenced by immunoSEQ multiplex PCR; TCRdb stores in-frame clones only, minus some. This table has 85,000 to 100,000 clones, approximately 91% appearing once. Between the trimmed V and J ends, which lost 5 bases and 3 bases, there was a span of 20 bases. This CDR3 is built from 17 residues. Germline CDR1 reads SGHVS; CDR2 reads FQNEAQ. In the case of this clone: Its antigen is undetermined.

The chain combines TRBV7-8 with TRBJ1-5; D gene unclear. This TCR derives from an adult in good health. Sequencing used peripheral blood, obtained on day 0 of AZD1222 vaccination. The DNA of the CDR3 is TGTGCCAGCAGCCTCCACATGGGTAGGGAGGCCAATCAGCCCCAGCATTTT. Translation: CASSLHMGREANQPQHF.